Listed here are 12 T cell receptor beta chains from one sample, sequenced in a study of blood T cell repertoires in COVID-19. Using immunoSEQ multiplex PCR, the repertoire was profiled, and TCRdb retains in-frame clones only, with some absent. This table has about 69,000 clones, approximately 83% appearing once. Sequencing was carried out using peripheral blood. The source of these receptors is a man aged 40-55 years with COVID-19, enrolled during active disease.

This chain connects TRBV28 to TRBJ2-1; 9 positions match TRBD1. Trimming removed 5 bases from V and 13 bases from J; junction bases left unmatched: 3. This CDR3 has 11 residues. The germline V gene has CDR1 MDHEN and CDR2 SYDVKM. The CDR3 here is CASSVQGAQFF. The CDR3 region has the DNA TGTGCCAGCAGTGTACAGGGGGCTCAGTTCTTC.

The genes are TRBV11-2 and TRBJ1-3; D not resolved. Trimming removed 0 bases from V and 1 base from J, with 7 bases in between. The CDR3 runs 15 residues. In germline, CDR1 is SGHAT, CDR2 FQNNGV. The CDR3 here is CASSLEQYSGNTIYF. For the CDR3, the DNA is TGTGCCAGCAGCTTAGAACAGTATTCTGGAAACACCATATATTTT.

The chain recombines TRBV7-6 with TRBJ2-7; 8 nucleotides line up with TRBD2. This CDR3 comprises 16 residues. In germline, CDR1 is SGHVS, CDR2 FNYEAQ. V dropped 0 bases and J dropped 2; count of bases not matched to a gene: 6. The DNA of the CDR3 is TGTGCCAGCAGCTTAGCGGTTACCGGGGGGGCCTACGAGCAGTACTTC. This sequence encodes CASSLAVTGGAYEQYF.

V is TRBV2 and J is TRBJ2-7; D is uncertain. This CDR3 spans 14 amino acids. Trimming cost V 3 bases and J 3 bases, with 12 bases left between them. From germline, CDR1 is SNHLY and CDR2 FYNNEI. CDR3 region: CASSDVDYYYEQYF. CDR3 bases: TGTGCCAGCAGTGACGTCGATTACTACTACGAGCAGTACTTC.

V and J are TRBV7-9 and TRBJ1-2, with D unclear. Germline CDR1 SEHNR, CDR2 FQNEAQ (reference sequence). The ends were cut back, 0 bases at V and 8 bases at J, with 13 bases in the middle. The CDR3 extends over 14 amino acids. The CDR3 DNA follows: TGTGCCAGCAGCTTAGCGTCGCGGCTCGGGGGCTACACCTTC. Protein: CASSLASRLGGYTF.

This clone was recorded only once. This chain joins TRBV29-1 and TRBJ2-2, with 8 positions matching TRBD1. Germline trimming cut 7 bases from V and 7 bases from J; bases unmatched to any gene: 14. CDR3 length: 15 amino acids. Germline values: CDR1 SQVTM, CDR2 ANQGSEA. CDR3 nucleotide sequence: TGCAGCGGACAGCAGGGGGCTCATGAAGGCGGGGAGCTGTTTTTT. Translating gives CSGQQGAHEGGELFF.

V gene TRBV6-6 combines with J gene TRBJ1-3; TRBD1 might be the D (5 bases). The V gene's germline CDR1 is MNHNY and CDR2 SVGAGI (reference sequence). Trimming left V 2 bases short and J 1 base short, with 6 bases between. The CDR3 spans 14 residues. The CDR3 region has the DNA TGTGCCAGCAGTTACGGGGGGTCTGGAAACACCATATATTTT. It is translated as CASSYGGSGNTIYF.

The chain employs TRBV5-5 and TRBJ2-3; maybe TRBD1 (5 bases). CDR3 length equals 14 residues. Germline V gene lookup returns CDR1 SGHKS and CDR2 YYEKEE (reference sequence). V lost 1 base and J lost 0, with 6 bases in between. CDR3 nucleotides: TGTGCCAGCAGCTTGCGGACAAGCACAGATACGCAGTATTTT. This codes for CASSLRTSTDTQYF. The whole variable domain, filled in from reference TRBV5-5 and TRBJ2-3, reads DAGVTQSPTHLIKTRGQQVTLRCSPISGHKSVSWYQQVLGQGPQFIFQYYEKEERGRGNFPDRFSARQFPNYSSELNVNALLLGDSALYLCASSLRTSTDTQYFGPGTRLTVL.

The chain combines TRBV28 with TRBJ1-1, with a possible D match to TRBD1 (6 bases). Looked up from germline, CDR1 is MDHEN and CDR2 is SYDVKM. V gave up 7 bases and J gave up 0 bases, with 15 bases separating them. This CDR3 has 15 amino acids. CDR3 sequence (DNA): TGTGCCAGCAACACCCAATCAGGGGTGAACACTGAAGCTTTCTTT. Protein: CASNTQSGVNTEAFF.

This chain joins TRBV12-2 and TRBJ2-5; the tabulated D call, TRBD1, remains unverified against the DNA. TRBV12-2 is listed as a pseudogene. The CDR3 loop spans 16 amino acids. Written as DNA, the CDR3 is TGTGCAAGTCGCCTGAAGGACAGGGGGGGCCAAGAGACCCAGTACTTC. This encodes CASRLKDRGGQETQYF.

This clone was detected only once. The J gene is TRBJ2-7, the V gene TRBV18; D is possibly TRBD2 (5 bases). The CDR3 is 14 residues long. V gave up 5 bases and J gave up 4 bases, with 15 bases separating them. Germline CDR1 reads KGHSH; CDR2 reads LQKENI. CDR3 DNA: TGTGCCAGCTCATCCGGGATAGCAGCATACGAGCAGTACTTC. Translating gives CASSSGIAAYEQYF.

This chain uses TRBV2 with TRBJ1-6; 9 bases match TRBD1. Germline assignment: CDR1 SNHLY and CDR2 FYNNEI. With V trimmed by 2 bases and J by 6 bases, 5 bases remained unmatched. The CDR3 sequence is 16 residues long. In nucleotides, the CDR3 is TGTGCCAGCAGTGAATGGGGACAGGGCCTTAATTCACCCCTCCACTTT. Residues: CASSEWGQGLNSPLHF.